Sequencing of this T cell receptor beta chain was carried out in a study of T-cell memory formation after mild COVID-19. Across the whole study: TCR clusters were largely donor specific. General observations from the study: Researchers report contracting CD4+ clones mostly in CM and EM, with CD8+ clones in EMRA. Memory cells collected pre-infection included some clones that later responded, suggesting cross-reactive memory joined.

The V gene lost 7 bases and the J gene lost 4 bases, with 17 bases spanning the gap. The CDR3 loop spans 15 amino acids. The germline gives CDR1 SEHNR, CDR2 FQNEAQ (reference sequence). As regards this clonotype: The antigen is not known.

UMIs and sample barcodes were carried by the TCR alpha and TCR beta cDNA libraries that 5'RACE produced using constant-segment primers. TCRdb fed the 5' RACE reads into MiXCR, producing one record per CDR3 protein. This sample has 250,000 to 350,000 distinct CDR3 sequences, with approximately 19% found just once. V is TRBV7-9 and J is TRBJ2-1; D may be TRBD2 (6 bases). Source material: PBMCs or a T cell subset sorted from them (not recorded which). The TCR sequence derives from a man in his late teens or twenties who had mild COVID-19 (a few samples of this study predate the infection). Cell type and time point are not known. In DNA form, the CDR3 reads TGTGCCAGCACCCCACATGGGACTGAGTACAATGAGCAGTTCTTC. Translating gives CASTPHGTEYNEQFF. Using reference TRBV7-9 and TRBJ2-1 for the parts outside the CDR3, the full variable domain is DTGVSQNPRHKITKRGQNVTFRCDPISEHNRLYWYRQTLGQGPEFLTYFQNEAQLEKSRLLSDRFSAERPKGSFSTLEIQRTEQGDSAMYLCASTPHGTEYNEQFFGPGTRLTVL.